This passage covers 27 T cell receptor beta chains from one sample sequenced in a study of T cell changes during pregnancy in multiple sclerosis. The table came from immunoSEQ multiplex PCR; TCRdb's copy has only in-frame clones and leaves some out. Of some 61,000 clones in the sample, 91% were seen once. Sequenced here: peripheral blood, sampled in the second trimester of pregnancy. The receptors were gathered from a female donor with multiple sclerosis, enrolled in a pregnancy study.

CDR3 amino acids: CASTRGWYTDTQYF. DNA of the CDR3: TGTGCCAGCACCCGAGGGTGGTACACAGATACGCAGTATTTT. This chain links TRBV5-6 with TRBJ2-3, with a weak D call TRBD2 (5 bases). The CDR3 runs to 14 residues. CDR1 is SGHDT, CDR2 YYEEEE, per germline. Deletions cut 6 bases from V and 2 bases from J, with 13 bases between.

J is TRBJ1-2 and V is TRBV7-8; perhaps TRBD1 as D (6 bases). Germline V gene sequence: CDR1 SGHVS, CDR2 FQNEAQ. V dropped 5 bases and J dropped 2 bases, with 9 bases sitting between them. The CDR3 has 13 residues. Written as DNA, the CDR3 is TGTGCCAGCAGCCATGACAGGAACTATGGCTACACCTTC. It translates to CASSHDRNYGYTF.

The rearrangement uses TRBV6-4 and TRBJ2-3; TRBD1 might be the D (6 bases). The CDR3 is 16 amino acids. Germline-derived CDR1 and CDR2 are MRHNA and SNTAGT. The germline V and J ends were trimmed by 3 bases and 6 bases, with 19 bases remaining between them. The CDR3 sequence is CASSEGAGASHDTQYF. In DNA form, the CDR3 reads TGTGCCAGCAGTGAGGGAGCAGGGGCTTCACACGATACGCAGTATTTT.

The chain links TRBV20-1 to TRBJ2-7; D is perhaps TRBD1 (6 bases). Germline V gene sequence: CDR1 DFQATT, CDR2 SNEGSKA (reference sequence). Trimming pared 2 bases from V and 6 bases from J, leaving 8 bases between. The CDR3 is 11 amino acids. The CDR3 spells CSARTGTEQYF. The DNA of the CDR3 is TGCAGTGCTAGAACAGGGACCGAGCAGTACTTC.

A few counts support this clone. The chain's CDR3 is CASSRSGVLNEKLFF. The CDR3 nucleotides read TGTGCCAGCAGTCGATCAGGGGTCCTAAATGAAAAACTGTTTTTT. This rearrangement joins TRBV27 to TRBJ1-4; possible D gene TRBD1, 6 bases. V lost 5 bases and J lost 5, with 15 bases in between. Germline loops: CDR1 MNHEY, CDR2 SMNVEV (reference sequence). The CDR3 totals 15 residues.

This chain uses TRBV19 with TRBJ1-1; TRBD1 is a possible D gene (6 bases). The CDR3 has 13 residues. Trimming took 5 bases from V and 6 from J, leaving 13 bases between them. CDR1 LNHDA and CDR2 SQIVND come from the germline V gene (reference sequence). The CDR3 spells CASSSGAPPEAFF. CDR3 bases: TGTGCCAGTAGTTCAGGGGCGCCCCCTGAAGCTTTCTTT.

This clone was found a few times. This chain links TRBV19 with TRBJ1-2; D is possibly TRBD1 (5 bases). CDR3 length equals 15 residues. The ends were cut back, 3 bases at V and 2 bases at J, with 13 bases in the middle. The germline V gene has CDR1 LNHDA and CDR2 SQIVND (reference sequence). The CDR3: CASSMGPGANYGYTF. CDR3 DNA: TGTGCCAGTAGTATGGGACCGGGAGCCAACTATGGCTACACCTTC.

In this sample, this clone turned up a few times. The chain uses TRBV7-3 and TRBJ1-1; TRBD1 is a possible D gene (5 bases). Per the germline V gene, CDR1 is SGHTA and CDR2 is FQGTGA. This CDR3 comprises 14 residues. The V and J ends lost 3 bases and 3 bases respectively, with 11 bases between them. CDR3 sequence: CASSFTGRDTEAFF. Written as DNA, the CDR3 is TGTGCCAGCAGCTTTACAGGACGGGACACTGAAGCTTTCTTT.

The V gene is TRBV30, the J gene TRBJ2-2, with 8 bases matching TRBD1. The CDR3 runs 17 residues. Germline CDR1 reads GTSNPN; CDR2 reads SVGIG (reference sequence). The J segment lost 1 base and the V segment lost 4 bases, leaving 11 bases of the junction unmatched. The DNA of the CDR3 is TGTGCCTGGAACTCCCCAGTCGGGACAGGGAACACCGGGGAGCTGTTTTTT. This translates into CAWNSPVGTGNTGELFF.

The V and J genes are TRBV1 and TRBJ2-5; the table's D gene call, TRBD2, was not cross checked with the DNA. TRBV1 is a listed pseudogene. This CDR3 spans 16 amino acids. CDR3 in amino acids: CTSSHRLLAVQETQYF. CDR3 in DNA: TGCACCAGCAGCCATAGGCTGCTAGCAGTACAAGAGACCCAGTACTTC.

The chain is built from TRBV9 and TRBJ2-1; D may be TRBD1 (6 bases). The germline V gene encodes CDR1 SGDLS and CDR2 YYNGEE. This CDR3 has 15 amino acids. Trimming took off 5 bases at V and 2 bases at J, with 14 bases between the two ends. CDR3 region: CASSNQGSPYNEQFF. The CDR3, as DNA: TGTGCCAGCAGTAATCAGGGGTCCCCCTACAATGAGCAGTTCTTC.

This sequence joins TRBV5-4 and TRBJ1-4; TRBD1 is a possible D gene (5 bases). V gave up 1 base and J gave up 8 bases, with 9 bases separating them. The CDR3 spans 13 residues. CDR1 is SGHNT, CDR2 YYREEE, per germline (reference sequence). CDR3 nucleotides: TGTGCCAGCAGCTTGCCAGGGCGGGAAAAACTGTTTTTT. As protein: CASSLPGREKLFF.

The CDR3 protein is CASSLGGQGSTGELFF. CDR3 DNA: TGCGCCAGCAGCTTGGGGGGACAGGGGTCCACCGGGGAGCTGTTTTTT. The J gene is TRBJ2-2, the V gene TRBV5-1, with TRBD1 identical over 10 bases. The CDR3 consists of 16 residues. The germline V gene has CDR1 SGHRS and CDR2 YFSETQ. The V gene end was trimmed by 0 bases and the J gene end by 4 bases; junction bases not matched to a gene: 3.

The chain combines TRBV6-1 with TRBJ1-1, with a weak D call TRBD1 (6 bases). V was pared by 6 bases and J by 1 base, with 12 bases between. This CDR3 contains 14 residues. The germline CDR1 and CDR2 sequences are MNHNS and SASEGT. CDR3 coding DNA: TGTGCCAGCAGGCAAACAGGGAAGAACACTGAAGCTTTCTTT. It is translated as CASRQTGKNTEAFF.

The chain combines TRBV6-4 with TRBJ1-5; D might be TRBD1 (5 bases). Between the trimmed V and J ends, which lost 3 bases and 10 bases, there was a span of 19 bases. Germline CDR1 and CDR2: MRHNA and SNTAGT. The CDR3 runs 15 residues. CDR3: CASSERDGSNFPQHF. The DNA for the CDR3 is TGTGCCAGCAGTGAGCGGGACGGCTCCAATTTCCCCCAGCATTTT.

V gene TRBV4-3 combines with J gene TRBJ1-1; 7 bases fit TRBD1. Trimming cost V 4 bases and J 2 bases; bases outside gene matches: 10. This CDR3 contains 16 residues. CDR1 is LGHNA, CDR2 YSLEER, per germline. The CDR3: CASSLGPRGLNTEAFF. DNA for the CDR3: TGCGCCAGCAGCCTCGGTCCGAGGGGGCTAAACACTGAAGCTTTCTTT.

The chain has TRBV9 and TRBJ1-2; maybe TRBD1 (5 bases). Trimming took off 0 bases at V and 3 bases at J, with 12 bases between the two ends. Germline V CDR1 and CDR2: SGDLS, YYNGEE. The CDR3 spans 15 residues. The DNA of the CDR3 is TGTGCCAGCAGCGTAGAAAGGGGAGGCGACTATGGCTACACCTTC. It specifies CASSVERGGDYGYTF.

This clone came up once. The chain has TRBV9 and TRBJ2-2; TRBD2 agrees at 7 bases. After removal of 0 bases from V and 2 bases from J, the junction contained 4 bases not matched to a gene. Germline V gives CDR1 SGDLS, CDR2 YYNGEE. The CDR3 is made up of 16 amino acids. The CDR3 here is CASSVVSSGNTGELFF. CDR3 in DNA: TGTGCCAGCAGCGTAGTTTCTAGCGGAAACACCGGGGAGCTGTTTTTT.

This clone is a singleton in its sample. This chain uses TRBV19 with TRBJ1-1; the match to TRBD1 covers 7 bases. This CDR3 comprises 15 residues. CDR1 is LNHDA, CDR2 SQIVND, per germline (reference sequence). Trimming removed 1 base from V and 2 bases from J; junction bases left unmatched: 4. CDR3 in DNA: TGTGCCAGTAGTATAGTAGGGGGCTCTAACACTGAAGCTTTCTTT. This sequence encodes CASSIVGGSNTEAFF.

V gene TRBV4-2 combines with J gene TRBJ2-3, with 10 bases fitting TRBD2. CDR1 and CDR2 (germline): LGHNA, YNFKEQ. Trimming took 1 base from V and 2 from J; bases not matched to a gene: 6. The CDR3 has 17 amino acids. CDR3 coding DNA: TGTGCCAGCAGCCAAGCGCACCTAGCGGGGGTCACAGATACGCAGTATTTT. Translating gives CASSQAHLAGVTDTQYF.

This rearrangement joins TRBV6-1 to TRBJ2-7; 7 nucleotides match TRBD1. CDR3 size: 14 residues. Germline trimming cut 7 bases from V and 4 bases from J; bases unmatched to any gene: 10. Germline V CDR1 and CDR2: MNHNS, SASEGT. The chain's CDR3 is CASILDRVRYEQYF. The CDR3 nucleotides read TGTGCCAGCATTCTCGACAGGGTACGGTACGAGCAGTACTTC.

V and J are TRBV6-1 and TRBJ2-7; D may be TRBD2 (5 bases). Trimming took off 0 bases at V and 0 bases at J, with 12 bases between the two ends. This CDR3 comprises 16 residues. Germline CDR1 is MNHNS and CDR2 is SASEGT. CDR3 sequence (DNA): TGTGCCAGCAGTGAAGCGCGAGGGTTTGGCTCCTACGAGCAGTACTTC. This translates into CASSEARGFGSYEQYF.

The chain couples TRBV7-2 to TRBJ2-5; the match to TRBD2 covers 9 bases. The germline gives CDR1 SGHTA, CDR2 FQGNSA. This CDR3 is 14 amino acids long. The V and J ends lost 10 bases and 2 bases, in that order; junction bases with no gene match: 8. The CDR3 region has the DNA TGTGCCACAACGAGAGCGGGGGGACAAGAGACCCAGTACTTC. Amino acid sequence: CATTRAGGQETQYF.

V and J are TRBV29-1 and TRBJ2-5; 10 bases are shared with TRBD2. The V gene's germline CDR1 is SQVTM and CDR2 ANQGSEA. CDR3 length: 13 amino acids. V gave up 4 bases and J gave up 7 bases; unmatched junction bases: 6. CDR3 region: CSVAERGGGTQYF. The CDR3 region has the DNA TGCAGCGTTGCAGAGCGGGGGGGCGGGACCCAGTACTTC.

The V and J genes are TRBV27 and TRBJ1-2; TRBD1 agrees at 11 bases. This CDR3 is built from 18 residues. Germline V gene sequence: CDR1 MNHEY, CDR2 SMNVEV (reference sequence). With V trimmed by 0 bases and J by 3 bases, 9 bases remained unmatched. CDR3 in amino acids: CASSLSRTGGASYYGYTF. The DNA of the CDR3 is TGTGCCAGCAGTTTATCCAGGACAGGGGGCGCTTCGTACTATGGCTACACCTTC.

V gene TRBV5-4 combines with J gene TRBJ2-7, with 9 bases that match TRBD1. Germline V gene lookup returns CDR1 SGHNT and CDR2 YYREEE (reference sequence). The CDR3 totals 14 residues. With V trimmed by 1 base and J by 5 bases, 4 bases remained unmatched. DNA for the CDR3: TGTGCCAGCAGCTTGACAGGGGGCCCCCACGAGCAGTACTTC. It translates to CASSLTGGPHEQYF. The entire variable domain, with the rest obtained from reference TRBV5-4 and TRBJ2-7, is as follows: ETGVTQSPTHLIKTRGQQVTLRCSSQSGHNTVSWYQQALGQGPQFIFQYYREEENGRGNFPPRFSGLQFPNYSSELNVNALELDDSALYLCASSLTGGPHEQYFGPGTRLTVT.

The count of this clone is one. This chain uses TRBV7-6 with TRBJ2-3; 11 nucleotides line up with TRBD2. Germline loops: CDR1 SGHVS, CDR2 FNYEAQ. J lost 0 bases, V lost 8 bases, and 1 base had no gene match. The CDR3 has 14 amino acids. The CDR3 protein is CASLAGGSTDTQYF. Written as DNA, the CDR3 is TGTGCCAGCCTAGCGGGGGGTAGCACAGATACGCAGTATTTT.